Following are 27 T cell receptor beta chains from one sample sequenced in a study of CXCR3-negative and CXCR3-positive naive CD8 T cells. Study observations and caveats: TRB CDR3s of CXCR3-positive naive cells were more hydrophobic than those of CXCR3-negative naive cells.

The antigens for these receptors are not known. The study made its TRB cDNA libraries by 5' RACE, adding UMI labels. TCRdb re-called the 5' RACE reads; every CDR3 protein appears as one record, without DNA. The sample has roughly 120,000 distinct CDR3 sequences. The sample was naive CXCR3+ CD8+ T cells from blood. Documented subset: CD45RO-CCR7+CD27+CD95- naive CD8+ T cells expressing CXCR3 (TNR3+). Receptors were obtained from a human donor in good health. Some clones in this sample may be carry-over from other donors' samples.

V usage is TRBV5-1 and J usage is TRBJ2-3; TCRdb returns TRBD2, unconfirmable since there is no DNA. The germline V gene has CDR1 SGHRS and CDR2 YFSETQ. This CDR3 region has 15 residues. CDR3 sequence reads: CASSFTSGGTDTQYF. Full variable domain (missing parts from reference TRBV5-1 and TRBJ2-3): KAGVTQTPRYLIKTRGQQVTLSCSPISGHRSVSWYQQTPGQGLQFLFEYFSETQRNKGNFPGRFSGRQFSNSRSEMNVSTLELGDSALYLCASSFTSGGTDTQYFGPGTRLTVL.

The CDR3 sequence: CASSHSGGGLAGSEQFF. The V and J genes are TRBV3-1 and TRBJ2-1; TCRdb's assignment of TRBD2 cannot be checked, as there is no DNA. Germline assignment: CDR1 LGHDT and CDR2 YNNKEL (reference sequence). The CDR3 totals 17 residues.

This chain connects TRBV12-3 or TRBV12-4 to TRBJ2-3. The CDR3 is 12 residues long. The chain's CDR3 is CASSYSDDTQYF.

The rearrangement links TRBV7-3 to TRBJ1-1. The germline V gene encodes CDR1 SGHTA and CDR2 FQGTGA. CDR3 size: 14 residues. This CDR3 is CASSLSSSNTEDFF.

The chain recombines TRBV11-3 with TRBJ2-2; the D gene TCRdb calls, TRBD1, cannot be checked with no DNA. The CDR3 totals 15 residues. Per germline, CDR1 SGHNT and CDR2 YENEEA. CDR3: CASTDTRGDTGELFF.

The chain combines TRBV6-2 or TRBV6-3 with TRBJ2-1; TCRdb outputs TRBD2, but without DNA this stays unchecked. From germline, CDR1 is MNHEY and CDR2 SVGEGT. This CDR3 is 14 amino acids long. The CDR3 spells CASSAGLAFNEQFF.

The J gene is TRBJ2-5, the V gene TRBV7-7. CDR1 is SSHAT and CDR2 is FNYEAQ in the germline V gene (reference sequence). This CDR3 has 15 residues. The CDR3 protein is CASSLAGQAQETQYF.

This rearrangement joins TRBV29-1 to TRBJ2-1; there is no DNA to check the TCRdb D call of TRBD2. Germline values: CDR1 SQVTM, CDR2 ANQGSEA. This CDR3 region has 15 residues. The CDR3 sequence is CSVVEGGRAYNEQFF.

The CDR3 reads CASRTTGGSGQPQHF. The chain uses TRBV6-5 and TRBJ1-5; lacking DNA, the TRBD1 call made by TCRdb goes unchecked. This CDR3 contains 15 residues. CDR1 is MNHEY and CDR2 is SVGAGI in the germline V gene.

The genes are TRBV29-1 and TRBJ2-1; TCRdb picks TRBD1, but there is no DNA to check that call. The CDR3 loop spans 13 amino acids. CDR1 and CDR2 (germline): SQVTM, ANQGSEA. This chain's CDR3 is CSVIDRGLDEQFF.

V and J are TRBV20-1 and TRBJ2-7; TCRdb designates TRBD1, a call that cannot be tested without DNA. The CDR3 is made up of 13 amino acids. Germline V gene data show CDR1 as DFQATT and CDR2 as SNEGSKA (reference sequence). The CDR3 spells CSARDRASYEQYF.

The genes are TRBV10-3 and TRBJ2-1; TCRdb gives TRBD2 as the D gene, but with no DNA this cannot be confirmed. The germline CDR1 and CDR2 sequences are ENHRY and SYGVKD. The CDR3 is 15 amino acids. The CDR3 loop reads CAITKGLAGGDEQFF.

The chain recombines TRBV7-2 with TRBJ1-2. The CDR3 length is 13 residues. Germline lookup yields CDR1 SGHTA and CDR2 FQGNSA. The CDR3 loop reads CASSFDLGGGYTF.

The chain links TRBV4-3 to TRBJ2-3. CDR1 and CDR2 (germline): LGHNA, YSLEER. This CDR3 contains 13 residues. The CDR3 sequence: CASSPGLTDTQYF.

V gene TRBV28 combines with J gene TRBJ2-1. The CDR3 is 14 residues long. In germline, CDR1 is MDHEN, CDR2 SYDVKM. The CDR3 here is CASSFGGAYNEQFF.

The chain combines TRBV5-1 with TRBJ2-7; TCRdb proposes TRBD1, but this gene call is untestable without DNA. The CDR3 spans 14 residues. Germline V gives CDR1 SGHRS, CDR2 YFSETQ. This CDR3 reads CASSYGTGNYEQYF.

This chain joins TRBV5-1 and TRBJ2-7; TCRdb calls TRBD2, which cannot be checked without DNA. The germline V gene encodes CDR1 SGHRS and CDR2 YFSETQ. CDR3 length: 19 residues. Here the CDR3 reads CASSLDLGTSGRLTYEQYF.

CDR3 residues: CASSHRTLSEKTQYF. This chain joins TRBV14 and TRBJ2-5. CDR1 SGHDN and CDR2 FVKESK come from the germline V gene. This CDR3 is built from 15 residues.

The genes are TRBV28 and TRBJ1-5. The length of the CDR3 is 13 residues. Germline V gene lookup returns CDR1 MDHEN and CDR2 SYDVKM. This CDR3 is CASSLYGDQPQHF.

The chain links TRBV12-3 or TRBV12-4 to TRBJ1-2. The CDR3 has 12 amino acids. CDR3 region: CASISPSYGYTF.

This chain connects TRBV11-3 to TRBJ2-7; TCRdb returns TRBD1, unconfirmable since there is no DNA. Germline CDR1 and CDR2: SGHNT and YENEEA. This CDR3 contains 15 residues. CDR3 amino acids: CASSLPSGGHGEQYF. Drawing the rest from reference TRBV11-3 and TRBJ2-7, the complete variable domain is EAGVVQSPRYKIIEKKQPVAFWCNPISGHNTLYWYLQNLGQGPELLIRYENEEAVDDSQLPKDRFSAERLKGVDSTLKIQPAELGDSAVYLCASSLPSGGHGEQYFGPGTRLTVT.

The J gene is TRBJ2-1, the V gene TRBV9; TCRdb gives TRBD1 as the D gene, but with no DNA this cannot be confirmed. The CDR3 is made up of 15 amino acids. The germline V gene has CDR1 SGDLS and CDR2 YYNGEE. CDR3 loop: CASSTSGTGGNEQFF.

This chain joins TRBV2 and TRBJ2-7; the TCRdb D gene call, TRBD1, has no DNA to confirm it. There are 14 residues in the CDR3. Germline V gene data show CDR1 as SNHLY and CDR2 as FYNNEI. This CDR3 reads CASSGGTEYYEQYF.

The V call is TRBV7-9, the J call TRBJ1-1. CDR1 is SEHNR, CDR2 FQNEAQ, per germline (reference sequence). The CDR3 is 14 amino acids. CDR3 sequence reads: CASSFAGRQHEAFF.

This rearrangement joins TRBV10-3 to TRBJ2-7. The germline CDR1 and CDR2 sequences are ENHRY and SYGVKD. The CDR3 covers 16 residues. The CDR3 protein is CAISDLDGPILYEQYF.

The gene calls are TRBV20-1 and TRBJ2-1; TCRdb's D gene call, TRBD2, goes unchecked for lack of DNA. The germline gives CDR1 DFQATT, CDR2 SNEGSKA (reference sequence). The CDR3 contains 16 residues. This CDR3 reads CSARDVAGVTNNEQFF.

V gene TRBV29-1 combines with J gene TRBJ2-7; the D call of TRBD1 rests on TCRdb alone, since no DNA is present to check it. Germline V gives CDR1 SQVTM, CDR2 ANQGSEA. The CDR3 covers 12 residues. CDR3 residues: CSVETGEYEQYF.